Below, 14 T cell receptor beta chains from the same sample are listed, as sequenced in a study of PD-1 blockade in classical Hodgkin lymphoma. Assay: immunoSEQ multiplex PCR; the TCRdb copy retains only in-frame clones and omits some. The data show about 21,000 clones, with just under 90% seen just once and over 6% held by the top ten. Time point indicated: newly diagnosed, previously untreated cHL patient sample. From thawed PBMCs, magnetic negative selection was used to isolate the CD8+ T cells. The sequencing sample was made of CD8+ T cells from blood. The origin of the receptors is a human donor with classical Hodgkin lymphoma.

This chain links TRBV11-2 with TRBJ2-7, with 9 bases identical to TRBD2. V was clipped by 2 bases and J by 2 bases; unmatched bases: 1. The CDR3 consists of 14 residues. Germline CDR1 is SGHAT and CDR2 is FQNNGV. CDR3 sequence reads: CASSLSGRPYEQYF. CDR3 coding DNA: TGTGCCAGCAGCTTAAGCGGGAGGCCCTACGAGCAGTACTTC. Full variable domain (remainder filled in from reference TRBV11-2 and TRBJ2-7): EAGVAQSPRYKIIEKRQSVAFWCNPISGHATLYWYQQILGQGPKLLIQFQNNGVVDDSQLPKDRFSAERLKGVDSTLKIQPAKLEDSAVYLCASSLSGRPYEQYFGPGTRLTVT.

V gene TRBV28 combines with J gene TRBJ2-3; D perhaps matches TRBD1 (5 bases). Between the trimmed V and J ends, which lost 4 bases and 0 bases, there was a span of 17 bases. The germline gives CDR1 MDHEN, CDR2 SYDVKM. The CDR3 extends over 17 amino acids. The CDR3 spells CASSCRVCSASTDTQYF. The CDR3 DNA is TGTGCCAGCAGTTGCAGGGTGTGTTCGGCTAGCACAGATACGCAGTATTTT.

J is TRBJ1-1 and V is TRBV2, with unresolved D. Germline assignment: CDR1 SNHLY and CDR2 FYNNEI. The CDR3 is 12 amino acids. Trimming took 4 bases from V and 1 from J, leaving 4 bases between them. As DNA, the CDR3 is TGTGCCAGCAGTGGAGCGAACACTGAAGCTTTCTTT. Translation: CASSGANTEAFF.

This sequence joins TRBV5-3 and TRBJ2-5; 7 bases line up with TRBD1. TRBV5-3 counts as an open reading frame of uncertain function. Trimming cost V 8 bases and J 5 bases; bases outside gene matches: 6. This CDR3 comprises 12 residues. CDR3 bases: TGTGCCAGGCCCTACAGGGGTGAGACCCAGTACTTC. Its protein is CARPYRGETQYF.

The gene calls are TRBV30 and TRBJ1-3; D is uncertain. Trimming stripped 2 bases from V and 4 bases from J, with 6 bases between. The CDR3 length is 12 residues. From germline, CDR1 is GTSNPN and CDR2 SVGIG (reference sequence). The CDR3 region has the DNA TGTGCCTGGAGTATAGGAGGAAACACCATATATTTT. Translation gives CAWSIGGNTIYF.

The J gene is TRBJ1-4, the V gene TRBV28; 8 positions agree with TRBD1. V lost 5 bases and J lost 7; bases outside the gene matches: 6. The germline V gene encodes CDR1 MDHEN and CDR2 SYDVKM. The CDR3 sequence is 14 residues long. The CDR3 loop reads CASSRTGRGEKLFF. The CDR3 nucleotides are TGTGCCAGCAGTAGGACAGGGAGGGGTGAAAAACTGTTTTTT.

The gene calls are TRBV25-1 and TRBJ2-5; 11 bases fit TRBD1. This CDR3 has 18 amino acids. Germline V gene lookup returns CDR1 MGHDK and CDR2 SYGVNS. The junction had 11 bases not matched to a gene; V was cut back by 5 bases and J by 0 bases. For the CDR3, the DNA is TGTGCCAGCAGTCCCGGGACAGGGGGGATACTCAACCAAGAGACCCAGTACTTC. It translates to CASSPGTGGILNQETQYF.

The genes are TRBV4-1 and TRBJ1-2, with unresolved D. The CDR3 is 13 amino acids. CDR1 and CDR2 (germline): MGHRA, YSYEKL. Trimming took 3 bases from V and 9 from J, leaving 14 bases between them. The CDR3 DNA sequence: TGCGCCAGCAGCCATCAAAATGGGGAGAGCTACACCTTC. Protein product: CASSHQNGESYTF.

This clone showed up just once. CDR3 amino acids: CASSHSRFYEQYF. CDR3 nucleotide sequence: TGTGCCAGCAGCCACAGCCGCTTCTACGAGCAGTACTTC. The rearrangement joins TRBV14 to TRBJ2-7, with D hard to call. The CDR3 contains 13 residues. The V and J ends lost 3 bases and 3 bases respectively, with 9 bases between them. Germline V gives CDR1 SGHDN, CDR2 FVKESK.

The V gene is TRBV10-3, the J gene TRBJ2-3, with D unclear. The CDR3 extends over 13 amino acids. Trimming cost V 7 bases and J 2 bases, with 10 bases left between them. CDR1 is ENHRY and CDR2 is SYGVKD in the germline V gene. DNA of the CDR3: TGTGCCATCACTGACTCGGACACAGATACGCAGTATTTT. This codes for CAITDSDTDTQYF.

A single count supports this clone. The chain employs TRBV6-6 and TRBJ1-1; possible D gene TRBD1, 6 bases. V was pared by 2 bases and J by 3 bases, with 10 bases between. CDR1 MNHNY and CDR2 SVGAGI come from the germline V gene (reference sequence). This CDR3 is 14 amino acids long. CDR3 sequence reads: CASSYVAGDTEAFF. As DNA, the CDR3 is TGTGCCAGCAGTTACGTCGCAGGGGACACTGAAGCTTTCTTT.

This chain links TRBV7-8 with TRBJ2-1; 9 bases match TRBD2. CDR3 length: 18 residues. Germline V gene sequence: CDR1 SGHVS, CDR2 FQNEAQ. V trimming: 3 bases; J trimming: 9 bases; junction bases outside the gene matches: 18. CDR3: CASSFRSGGYAGEGEQFF. The CDR3 bases are TGTGCCAGCAGCTTCAGAAGCGGGGGGTACGCAGGGGAGGGTGAGCAGTTCTTC.

This clone is a singleton in its sample. The chain couples TRBV10-2 to TRBJ2-5; perhaps TRBD2 as D (5 bases). Germline V lookup: CDR1 WSHSY, CDR2 SAAADI. V lost 2 bases, J lost 5 bases, and 9 bases lay in between. The CDR3 spans 13 residues. The chain's CDR3 is CASSEGRAETQYF. In DNA form, the CDR3 reads TGCGCCAGCAGTGAGGGGCGGGCGGAGACCCAGTACTTC.

Written as DNA, the CDR3 is TGTGCCAGCAGCTTAGAGGGACACCAAGAGACCCAGTACTTC. Translation gives CASSLEGHQETQYF. V usage is TRBV7-9 and J usage is TRBJ2-5; D tentatively reads TRBD1 or TRBD2 (5 bases each). The germline V and J ends were trimmed by 1 base and 0 bases, with 6 bases remaining between them. Germline CDR1 and CDR2: SEHNR and FQNEAQ (reference sequence). This CDR3 spans 14 amino acids.